Each of the 25 T cell receptor beta chains below was sequenced from the same sample in a study of T cell responses to AZD1222 COVID-19 vaccine. Clones were sequenced by immunoSEQ multiplex PCR, and TCRdb holds only the in-frame ones, with some missing. The table lists over 130,000 clones, 90% of them singletons. Sequenced material: peripheral blood, taken 28 days after the second AZD1222 dose. These receptors came from an adult who received the AZD1222 COVID-19 vaccine.

This clone has just a few counts. This sequence joins TRBV24-1 and TRBJ2-2; D perhaps matches TRBD1 (7 bases). V was trimmed by 4 bases and J by 5 bases, leaving 13 bases between them. The V gene's germline CDR1 is KGHDR and CDR2 SFDVKD. The CDR3 loop spans 15 amino acids. CDR3 bases: TGTGCCACCAGTGACCAGGGGGGCCGGACCGGGGAGCTGTTTTTT. Its translation: CATSDQGGRTGELFF.

The V gene is TRBV5-6, the J gene TRBJ2-1; 13 bases agree with TRBD2. CDR1 and CDR2 (germline): SGHDT, YYEEEE. CDR3 length: 18 amino acids. Germline trimming cut 0 bases from V and 10 bases from J; bases unmatched to any gene: 13. The CDR3 spells CASSLARLTSGGAKEQFF. As DNA, the CDR3 is TGTGCCAGCAGCTTGGCCAGACTAACTAGCGGGGGGGCCAAGGAGCAGTTCTTC.

V and J are TRBV6-4 and TRBJ1-5; D remains unclear. The V end lost 0 bases, the J end lost 5 bases, and 23 bases lay between the germline ends. The germline gives CDR1 MRHNA, CDR2 SNTAGT. The CDR3 consists of 19 residues. The CDR3: CASSDSTIASLLYYQPQHF. In nucleotides, the CDR3 is TGTGCCAGCAGTGACTCGACGATAGCGAGTCTTCTATATTATCAGCCCCAGCATTTT.

The chain employs TRBV27 and TRBJ1-5, with 10 bases fitting TRBD1. Trimming cost V 8 bases and J 3 bases; bases outside gene matches: 13. The germline gives CDR1 MNHEY, CDR2 SMNVEV (reference sequence). The CDR3 runs 17 residues. The DNA of the CDR3 is TGTGCCAGCGGGTCGGGACAGGGGAAGAGCCTCAATCAGCCCCAGCATTTT. Translation gives CASGSGQGKSLNQPQHF.

Here the CDR3 DNA reads TGTGCCAGTAGTCCCTGGTCCCGGCGGGACACTGAAGCTTTCTTT. The encoded protein is CASSPWSRRDTEAFF. This chain uses TRBV19 with TRBJ1-1; D call uncertain. The CDR3 loop spans 15 amino acids. The V gene's germline CDR1 is LNHDA and CDR2 SQIVND (reference sequence). V dropped 5 bases and J dropped 3 bases, with 16 bases sitting between them.

The V and J genes are TRBV10-2 and TRBJ2-3; unclear D gene. V lost 0 bases and J 6 bases, leaving 16 bases between the germline ends. Germline-derived CDR1 and CDR2 are WSHSY and SAAADI. This CDR3 has 16 amino acids. CDR3 in amino acids: CASSESFWTPGDTQYF. The CDR3 DNA sequence: TGCGCCAGCAGTGAGTCATTTTGGACCCCCGGGGATACGCAGTATTTT.

The rearrangement links TRBV19 to TRBJ1-5; TRBD1 matches 8 bases. After removal of 7 bases from V and 1 base from J, the junction contained 3 bases not matched to a gene. From germline, CDR1 is LNHDA and CDR2 SQIVND (reference sequence). This CDR3 region has 14 residues. CDR3 DNA sequence: TGTGCCAGTACCAGGGGGCGAAGCAATCAGCCCCAGCATTTT. Its protein product is CASTRGRSNQPQHF.

V and J are TRBV5-6 and TRBJ1-5, with unresolved D. The germline CDR1 and CDR2 sequences are SGHDT and YYEEEE. The ends were cut back, 0 bases at V and 9 bases at J, with 10 bases in the middle. The CDR3 runs to 13 residues. The CDR3 loop reads CASSLGDFAPQHF. In DNA, the CDR3 is TGTGCCAGCAGCTTGGGTGATTTTGCGCCCCAGCATTTT.

This chain joins TRBV11-2 and TRBJ2-7; D may be TRBD1 or TRBD2 (5 bases each). Germline values: CDR1 SGHAT, CDR2 FQNNGV. The CDR3 covers 13 residues. V was cut by 5 bases and J by 2 bases, with 10 bases left in between. In nucleotides, the CDR3 is TGTGCCAGCAGCCGGGACCTCCCCTACGAGCAGTACTTC. It encodes CASSRDLPYEQYF.

V is TRBV19 and J is TRBJ2-5, with D perhaps being TRBD1 or TRBD2 (5 bases each). Trimming took 3 bases from V and 5 from J, leaving 19 bases between them. From germline, CDR1 is LNHDA and CDR2 SQIVND (reference sequence). The CDR3 runs to 16 residues. The CDR3 loop reads CASSIKAGTGRETQYF. As DNA, the CDR3 is TGTGCCAGTAGTATTAAGGCAGGGACGGGTCGGGAGACCCAGTACTTC. Supplemented by reference TRBV19 and TRBJ2-5, the full variable domain reads DGGITQSPKYLFRKEGQNVTLSCEQNLNHDAMYWYRQDPGQGLRLIYYSQIVNDFQKGDIAEGYSVSREKKESFPLTVTSAQKNPTAFYLCASSIKAGTGRETQYFGPGTRLLVL.

This chain joins TRBV28 and TRBJ2-1; 7 positions agree with TRBD2. Germline CDR1 is MDHEN and CDR2 is SYDVKM. V shed 6 bases and J 1 base; nucleotides not matched to a gene: 3. CDR3 length equals 14 residues. The CDR3 loop is CASRSGGSYNEQFF. Here the CDR3 DNA reads TGTGCCAGCAGGTCGGGGGGATCCTACAATGAGCAGTTCTTC.

This clone came up once. The J gene is TRBJ2-5, the V gene TRBV5-6; D remains unclear. Trimming removed 0 bases at V and 5 bases at J, with 5 bases between. CDR1 and CDR2 from the germline V gene are SGHDT and YYEEEE. This CDR3 has 12 residues. The CDR3 bases are TGTGCCAGCAGCTTGGCAATCGAGACCCAGTACTTC. This gives the protein CASSLAIETQYF.

This clone has only a few counts. The genes are TRBV14 and TRBJ1-1; D may be TRBD1 (6 bases). The germline CDR1 and CDR2 sequences are SGHDN and FVKESK. The CDR3 extends over 17 amino acids. V was cut by 2 bases and J by 5 bases, with 21 bases left in between. CDR3: CASSQIRGTDVVTEAFF. In DNA, the CDR3 is TGTGCCAGCAGCCAAATAAGGGGGACGGATGTAGTGACTGAAGCTTTCTTT.

The chain is built from TRBV18 and TRBJ2-7; D may match TRBD1 or TRBD2 (5 bases each). V dropped 5 bases and J dropped 5 bases, with 19 bases sitting between them. Looked up from germline, CDR1 is KGHSH and CDR2 is LQKENI. There are 15 residues in the CDR3. CDR3 coding DNA: TGTGCCAGCTCAATCCGGGACCCCAGGACCGACGAGCAGTACTTC. Protein: CASSIRDPRTDEQYF. Looking up the rest from reference TRBV18 and TRBJ2-7 gives the full variable domain: NAGVMQNPRHLVRRRGQEARLRCSPMKGHSHVYWYRQLPEEGLKFMVYLQKENIIDESGMPKERFSAEFPKEGPSILRIQQVVRGDSAAYFCASSIRDPRTDEQYFGPGTRLTVT.

The genes are TRBV6-1 and TRBJ1-3, with D maybe TRBD1 (5 bases). Germline V gives CDR1 MNHNS, CDR2 SASEGT. The length of the CDR3 is 16 residues. Trimming removed 4 bases from V and 2 bases from J, with 15 bases in between. CDR3 sequence reads: CASSVRGRGAGNTIYF. The CDR3 DNA reads TGTGCCAGCAGTGTCCGCGGGCGAGGGGCTGGAAACACCATATATTTT.

J is TRBJ2-3 and V is TRBV9; D call uncertain. Looked up from germline, CDR1 is SGDLS and CDR2 is YYNGEE. The CDR3 is made up of 16 amino acids. V lost 0 bases and J lost 6, with 17 bases in between. The CDR3 reads CASSVDEAVPVDTQYF. CDR3 bases: TGTGCCAGCAGCGTAGACGAGGCGGTCCCGGTGGATACGCAGTATTTT.

The CDR3 DNA reads TGTGCCAGCAGGGAGGGGACAGGGAGCGCTGAAGCTTTCTTT. Its translation is CASREGTGSAEAFF. The chain uses TRBV2 and TRBJ1-1, with 9 positions matching TRBD1. V shed 6 bases and J 6 bases; nucleotides not matched to a gene: 8. Germline assignment: CDR1 SNHLY and CDR2 FYNNEI. This CDR3 is built from 14 residues.

The chain joins TRBV5-1 to TRBJ2-6, with 10 bases fitting TRBD1. The ends lost 3 bases at V and 2 bases at J; junction bases unmatched: 14. The CDR3 spans 20 residues. Germline V gives CDR1 SGHRS, CDR2 YFSETQ. DNA for the CDR3: TGCGCCAGCAGCTATATGTCCCGGGACAGGGGCTATACTGGGGCCAACGTCCTGACTTTC. This translates into CASSYMSRDRGYTGANVLTF.

This chain uses TRBV20-1 with TRBJ2-3; maybe TRBD2 (7 bases). CDR3 size: 14 residues. V was trimmed by 5 bases and J by 3 bases, leaving 15 bases between them. Germline V gives CDR1 DFQATT, CDR2 SNEGSKA (reference sequence). For the CDR3, the DNA is TGCAGTGCTGGTGTGGGGGGGGCGACAGATACGCAGTATTTT. It specifies CSAGVGGATDTQYF.

The chain joins TRBV28 to TRBJ2-2; TRBD1 is a possible D gene (5 bases). Germline loops: CDR1 MDHEN, CDR2 SYDVKM. This CDR3 region has 13 residues. Trimming left V 5 bases short and J 8 bases short, with 12 bases between. CDR3 DNA: TGTGCCAGCAGTCGGCCAGGGTTGGGGGAGCTGTTTTTT. This sequence encodes CASSRPGLGELFF.

The rearrangement joins TRBV4-2 to TRBJ2-5; a weak D match, TRBD2 (6 bases). The CDR3 has 15 amino acids. Germline V gene lookup returns CDR1 LGHNA and CDR2 YNFKEQ. With 0 bases removed from V and 5 bases from J, the gap between germline ends came to 13 bases. CDR3 sequence: CASSQDGPRGETQYF. The CDR3 DNA follows: TGTGCCAGCAGCCAAGATGGACCCCGGGGGGAGACCCAGTACTTC.

The chain couples TRBV3-1 (or the pseudogene TRBV3-2) to TRBJ2-1; 11 positions match TRBD2. The V gene end was trimmed by 4 bases and the J gene end by 7 bases; junction bases not matched to a gene: 9. The CDR3 extends over 16 amino acids. The V gene's germline CDR1 is LGHDT and CDR2 YNNKEL (reference sequence). Written as DNA, the CDR3 is TGTGCCAGCAGCCGATCCGGGACTAGCGGTGGAAATGAGCAGTTCTTC. Residues: CASSRSGTSGGNEQFF.

The chain is built from TRBV5-1 and TRBJ1-3; no clear D gene. Trimming removed 1 base at V and 4 bases at J, with 12 bases between. This CDR3 is 15 amino acids long. The germline gives CDR1 SGHRS, CDR2 YFSETQ. In nucleotides, the CDR3 is TGCGCCAGCAGCTTGTCTCCGCTCCGAGGAAACACCATATATTTT. This sequence encodes CASSLSPLRGNTIYF.

The chain carries TRBV7-9 and TRBJ2-2; 7 nucleotides align to TRBD1. This CDR3 has 17 amino acids. CDR1 SEHNR and CDR2 FQNEAQ come from the germline V gene (reference sequence). The V and J ends lost 2 bases and 1 base, in that order; junction bases with no gene match: 7. Here the CDR3 DNA reads TGTGCCAGCAGCTTAAGGGCAGGGGGTGAGAACACCGGGGAGCTGTTTTTT. Its protein is CASSLRAGGENTGELFF.

The chain recombines TRBV15 with TRBJ1-2; no clear D. The CDR3 contains 13 residues. Germline loops: CDR1 LNHNV, CDR2 YYDKDF (reference sequence). V shed 0 bases and J shed 3 bases, with 5 bases lying between them. The CDR3 bases are TGTGCCACCAGCAGAGATGGAGACTATGGCTACACCTTC. The encoded protein is CATSRDGDYGYTF.